The rows below give T cell receptor beta chains drawn from one sample of a study of blood T cell repertoires in COVID-19. Libraries were prepared by immunoSEQ multiplex PCR; TCRdb keeps only in-frame clonotypes and omits some of them. The sample lists tens of thousands of clones, approximately 87% occurring once. The sample consisted of peripheral blood. All receptors come from a human donor in a cohort sampled during active COVID-19. Each CDR3 is given with its conserved first and last residue. The D gene is left open where the match is weak. Expanded clones are given a class, and other clones once, few, many or no size at all.

clone size | J gene | V gene | D gene | CDR3 DNA | CDR3 protein
- | TRBJ2-7 | TRBV4-2 | TRBD1 | TGTGCCAGCAGCTTAGAGACAGGGGGCGTGTACGAGCAGTACTTC | CASSLETGGVYEQYF
once | TRBJ2-1 | TRBV11-2 | TRBD1 | TGTGCCAGCAGCGCCGCCAGGGGCAGGGGGACCTACAATGAGCAGTTCTTC | CASSAARGRGTYNEQFF
- | TRBJ2-1 | TRBV3-1/TRBV3-2 | - | TGTGCCAGCAGTCTAGCCCCAAATGAGCAGTTCTTC | CASSLAPNEQFF
- | TRBJ1-1 | TRBV9 | - | TGTGCCAGCAGCCTGTGGGATGGGGGGGAAGCTTTCTTT | CASSLWDGGEAFF
- | TRBJ2-3 | TRBV15 | TRBD2 | TGTGCCACCAGCAGAGAAGGCGGGAGAGGGAGAGATACGCAGTATTTT | CATSREGGRGRDTQYF
- | TRBJ2-7 | TRBV4-1 | - | TGCGCCAGCAGCCAAGCCTCAGGGGCATCCTACGAGCAGTACTTC | CASSQASGASYEQYF
- | TRBJ1-1 | TRBV21-1 | - | TGTGCCAGCAGCAAAGAGGAGGGCCTGAACACTGAAGCTTTCTTT | CASSKEEGLNTEAFF
- | TRBJ2-1 | TRBV5-1 | - | TGCGCCAGCAGCTTGGGCACACTAGCTGGCCATGAGCAGTTCTTC | CASSLGTLAGHEQFF
once | TRBJ2-6 | TRBV19 | - | TGTGCCAGTAGGACAGCAAGCTCTGGGGCCAACGTCCTGACTTTC | CASRTASSGANVLTF
- | TRBJ2-5 | TRBV6-5 | TRBD2 | TGTGCCAGCAGTTACCAAGAAGGGACTAAACAAGAGACCCAGTACTTC | CASSYQEGTKQETQYF
- | TRBJ2-7 | TRBV7-6 | - | TGTGCCAGCAGCTTAGATCCGGGGGATTCGAGGGGGCACGGGGAGCAGTACTTC | CASSLDPGDSRGHGEQYF
- | TRBJ2-7 | TRBV2 | - | TGTGCCAGCAGTGAGAGTAGAAGGGACTTCCTCGGGGAGCAGTACTTC | CASSESRRDFLGEQYF
- | TRBJ2-1 | TRBV7-2 | - | TGTGCCAGCAGCTTAGGAGCCAATGAGCAGTTCTTC | CASSLGANEQFF
- | TRBJ2-7 | TRBV12-3/TRBV12-4 | - | TGTGCCAGCACCCAGTCTTCCTACGAGCAGTACTTC | CASTQSSYEQYF
- | TRBJ1-1 | TRBV12-3/TRBV12-4 | - | TGTGCCAGCAGTCTATACAGGAACACTGAAGCTTTCTTT | CASSLYRNTEAFF
- | TRBJ1-2 | TRBV5-6 | - | TGTGCCAGCAGCTTGGGGGGAGCGGGCGGACCCTATGGCTACACCTTC | CASSLGGAGGPYGYTF
- | TRBJ2-3 | TRBV5-4 | TRBD1 | TGTGCCAGCACCCGACAGGGGTTGATCACAGATACGCAGTATTTT | CASTRQGLITDTQYF
- | TRBJ1-2 | TRBV6-5 | - | TGTGCCAGCAGTTACTCGTACGGCAGGGTGGACTATGGCTACACCTTC | CASSYSYGRVDYGYTF
- | TRBJ2-7 | TRBV19 | - | TGTGCCAGTAGTACTGAACAAACGGGACACAGCGACGAGCAGTACTTC | CASSTEQTGHSDEQYF
- | TRBJ2-3 | TRBV7-3 | TRBD2 | TGTGCCAGCAGCTTATCCTCTAGCGGTCCAGATACGCAGTATTTT | CASSLSSSGPDTQYF
- | TRBJ1-2 | TRBV9 | - | TGTGCCAGCAGCGTAGACTCTAACTATGGCTACACCTTC | CASSVDSNYGYTF
- | TRBJ1-4 | TRBV6-1 | TRBD1 | TGTGCCAGCAGTGAATGGGGGACAGGGTGGGAAAAACTGTTTTTT | CASSEWGTGWEKLFF
- | TRBJ2-1 | TRBV7-8 | TRBD1 | TGTGCCAGCAGACCGAGGACAGGGGCCTCCTACAATGAGCAGTTCTTC | CASRPRTGASYNEQFF
- | TRBJ2-7 | TRBV5-1 | TRBD2 | TGCGCCAGCAGCTTGGAGGCTAGCGGGTACGAGCAGTACTTC | CASSLEASGYEQYF
- | TRBJ2-5 | TRBV5-8 | - | TGTGCCAGCAACCAATGGGGGCAGACCCGTCGAGAGACCCAGTACTTC | CASNQWGQTRRETQYF
- | TRBJ1-6 | TRBV13 | - | TGTGCCAGCAGCCCCCGCCGAGGGTCACCCCTCCACTTT | CASSPRRGSPLHF
- | TRBJ2-7 | TRBV7-3 | - | TGTGCCAGTAAAAAAAGCAGGGTTCCCTCCGTCTTGTCTGAGCAGTACTTC | CASKKSRVPSVLSEQYF
- | TRBJ2-7 | TRBV5-6 | - | TGTGCCAGCAGCTTGGCGGGGACACTTAGCTCCTACGAGCAGTACTTC | CASSLAGTLSSYEQYF
- | TRBJ1-4 | TRBV6-2/TRBV6-3 | - | TGTGCCAGCAGTTCACGGACACGGAGAGCAACTAATGAAAAACTGTTTTTT | CASSSRTRRATNEKLFF
- | TRBJ2-7 | TRBV28 | TRBD1 | TGTGCCAGCAGCCAGGGACAGGGGAGCTCCTACGAGCAGTACTTC | CASSQGQGSSYEQYF
- | TRBJ2-7 | TRBV27 | TRBD2 | TGTGCCAGCAGTTTATTCCTAGCGGGACACCCCTCCTACGAGCAGTACTTC | CASSLFLAGHPSYEQYF
- | TRBJ2-3 | TRBV19 | TRBD2 | TGTGCCAGTAGTATAGTCGGACTAGCGGGGGACAACACAGATACGCAGTATTTT | CASSIVGLAGDNTDTQYF
- | TRBJ2-7 | TRBV13 | - | TGTGCCAGCAGCCCAGCGGGACAAAGTTCCTACGAGCAGTACTTC | CASSPAGQSSYEQYF
- | TRBJ2-7 | TRBV5-1 | TRBD1 | TGCGCCAGCAGCCGGGACAGGGGGTTATACGAGCAGTACTTC | CASSRDRGLYEQYF
- | TRBJ2-1 | TRBV12-3/TRBV12-4 | TRBD2 | TGTGCCAGCCGCTCTCTAGCGGGAGGTGAGCAGTTCTTC | CASRSLAGGEQFF
- | TRBJ2-7 | TRBV19 | TRBD1 | TGTGCCAGTAGTATAGGGGACAGCGAGGCGTACGAGCAGTACTTC | CASSIGDSEAYEQYF
- | TRBJ2-7 | TRBV24-1 | TRBD1 | TGTGCCACCAGTGATCCAAGGACAGGGAGCTCCTACGAGCAGTACTTC | CATSDPRTGSSYEQYF
- | TRBJ2-5 | TRBV15 | TRBD2 | TGTGCCACCAGCAGAGATCAGCGGGAGCTGGAGACCCAGTACTTC | CATSRDQRELETQYF
- | TRBJ1-4 | TRBV6-6 | - | TGTGCCAGCAGTTATACCGACACACCAACTAATGAAAAACTGTTTTTT | CASSYTDTPTNEKLFF
- | TRBJ2-7 | TRBV16 | TRBD1 | TGTGCCAGCAGCCGACCACACAAACCGGGACAGGGCAGATACGAGCAGTACTTC | CASSRPHKPGQGRYEQYF